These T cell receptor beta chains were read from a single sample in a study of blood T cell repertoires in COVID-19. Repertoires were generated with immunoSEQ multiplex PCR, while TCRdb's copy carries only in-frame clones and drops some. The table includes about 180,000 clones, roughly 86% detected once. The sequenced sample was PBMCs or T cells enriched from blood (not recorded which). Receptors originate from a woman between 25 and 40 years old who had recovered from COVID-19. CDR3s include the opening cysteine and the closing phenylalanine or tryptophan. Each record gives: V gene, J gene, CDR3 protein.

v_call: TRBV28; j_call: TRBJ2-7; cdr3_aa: CASRLPHDTSYEQYF
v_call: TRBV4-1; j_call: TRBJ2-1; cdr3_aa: CASSQVAFPGEYSYNEQFF
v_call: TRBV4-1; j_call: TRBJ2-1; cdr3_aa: CASSQEAESSYNEQFF
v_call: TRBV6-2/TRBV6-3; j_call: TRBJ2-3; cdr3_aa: CASSYRGLDTQYF
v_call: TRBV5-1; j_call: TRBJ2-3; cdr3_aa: CASSSGQGADTQYF
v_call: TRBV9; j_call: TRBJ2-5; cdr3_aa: CASSAGSGSSYQETQYF
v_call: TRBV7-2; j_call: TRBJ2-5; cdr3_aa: CASSLQGAGETQYF
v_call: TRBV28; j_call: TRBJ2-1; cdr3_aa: CASGTLGVNEQFF
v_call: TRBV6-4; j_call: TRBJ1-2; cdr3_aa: CASSVRNTGTEYGYTF
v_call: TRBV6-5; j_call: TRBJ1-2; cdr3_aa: CASSRSNYGYTF
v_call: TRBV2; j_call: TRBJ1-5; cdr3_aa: CASSETGSDQPQHF
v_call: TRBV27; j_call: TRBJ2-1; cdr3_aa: CASSGNRGQGANEQFF
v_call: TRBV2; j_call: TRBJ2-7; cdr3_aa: CASSDEGTGEQYF
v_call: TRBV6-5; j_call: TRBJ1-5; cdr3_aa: CASSPFSDSNQPQHF
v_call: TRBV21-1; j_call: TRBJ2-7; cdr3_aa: CASSNPGQGYLQYF
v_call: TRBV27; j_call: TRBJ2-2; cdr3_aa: CASSFRDREAGELFF
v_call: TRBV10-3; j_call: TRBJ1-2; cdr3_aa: CAISVEQNYGYTF
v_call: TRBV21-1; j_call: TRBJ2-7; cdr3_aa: CARISTGTVFYEQYF
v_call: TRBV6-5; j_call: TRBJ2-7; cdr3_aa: CASSWGGAYEQYF
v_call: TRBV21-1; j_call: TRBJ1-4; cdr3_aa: CASSTRQGRRGKLFF
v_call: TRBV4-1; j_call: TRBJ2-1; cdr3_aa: CASTPRQGGNNEQFF
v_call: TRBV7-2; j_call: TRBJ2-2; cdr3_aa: CASSSQRTGLDTGELFF
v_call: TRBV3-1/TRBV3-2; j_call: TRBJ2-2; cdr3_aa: CASSLGLAGVANTGELFF
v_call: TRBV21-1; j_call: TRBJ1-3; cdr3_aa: CASNYSVLSGNTIYF
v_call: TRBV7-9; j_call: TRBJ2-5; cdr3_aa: CASSLGGRLQETQYF
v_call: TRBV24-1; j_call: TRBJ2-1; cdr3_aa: CATSDRLAGVENEQFF
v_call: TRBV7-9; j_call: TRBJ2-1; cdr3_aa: CASSPRDYNEQFF
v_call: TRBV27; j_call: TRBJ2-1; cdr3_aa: CASSSKVTNSYNEQFF
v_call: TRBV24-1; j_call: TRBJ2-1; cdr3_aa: CATRGPAGGPDEQFF
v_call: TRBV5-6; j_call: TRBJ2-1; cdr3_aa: CASSSEVGAARVVQFF
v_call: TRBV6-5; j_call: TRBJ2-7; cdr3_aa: CASSYHASNSYEQYF
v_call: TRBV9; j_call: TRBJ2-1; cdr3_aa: CASSDPGLAGPLQFF
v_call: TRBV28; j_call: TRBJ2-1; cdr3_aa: CASSLLLAGGLDAYNEQFF
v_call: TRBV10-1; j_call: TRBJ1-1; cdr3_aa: CASSEQTGENTEAFF
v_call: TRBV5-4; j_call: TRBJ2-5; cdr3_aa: CASSGQRQETQYF
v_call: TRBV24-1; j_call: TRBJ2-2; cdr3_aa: CATSVARNTGELFF
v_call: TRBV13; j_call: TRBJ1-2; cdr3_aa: CASSLTGDYGYTF
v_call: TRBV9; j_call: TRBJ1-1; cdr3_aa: CASSVEAGDTEAFF
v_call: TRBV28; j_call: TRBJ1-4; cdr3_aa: CASSLFDSLAF
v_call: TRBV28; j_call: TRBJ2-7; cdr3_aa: CASRLAGDGMAYEQYF
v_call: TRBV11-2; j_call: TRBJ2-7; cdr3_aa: CASSYDRGPYEQYF
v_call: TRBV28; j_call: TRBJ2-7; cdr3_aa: CASSSIGTANEQYF
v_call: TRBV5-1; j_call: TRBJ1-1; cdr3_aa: CASSSGQGGSEAFF
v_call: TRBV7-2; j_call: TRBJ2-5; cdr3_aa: CASSPPLAGDTETQYF
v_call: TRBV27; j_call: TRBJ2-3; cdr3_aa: CASSPGYTQYF
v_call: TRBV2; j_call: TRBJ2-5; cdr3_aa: CASSRLAEETQYF
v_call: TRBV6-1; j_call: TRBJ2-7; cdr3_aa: CASSEREVGEQYF
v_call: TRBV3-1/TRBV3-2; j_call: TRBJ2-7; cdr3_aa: CASSQDGRLSEQYF
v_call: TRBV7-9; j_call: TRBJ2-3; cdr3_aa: CASSLPDRPDTQYF
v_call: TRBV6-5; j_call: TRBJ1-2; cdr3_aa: CASSRGTGKGYTF
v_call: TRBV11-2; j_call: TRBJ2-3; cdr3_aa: CASSFPLAGGGDTQYF
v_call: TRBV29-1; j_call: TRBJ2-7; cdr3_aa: CSVEGGLAGLSSYEQYF
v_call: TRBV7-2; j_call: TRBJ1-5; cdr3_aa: CASSPGQGNQPQHF
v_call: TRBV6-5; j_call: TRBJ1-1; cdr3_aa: CASSLEGALRAEAFF
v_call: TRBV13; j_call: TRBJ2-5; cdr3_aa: CASSPAGTARASGRARETQYF
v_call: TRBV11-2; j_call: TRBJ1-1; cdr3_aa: CASSPGGVNTEAFF
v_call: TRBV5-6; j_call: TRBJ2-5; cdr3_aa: CASSLGRNQETQYF
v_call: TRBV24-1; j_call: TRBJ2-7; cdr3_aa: CATSDLNSGYEQYF
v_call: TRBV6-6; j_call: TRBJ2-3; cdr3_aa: CASEAPEQTQYF
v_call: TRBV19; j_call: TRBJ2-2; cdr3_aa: CASSSGYSTGELFF